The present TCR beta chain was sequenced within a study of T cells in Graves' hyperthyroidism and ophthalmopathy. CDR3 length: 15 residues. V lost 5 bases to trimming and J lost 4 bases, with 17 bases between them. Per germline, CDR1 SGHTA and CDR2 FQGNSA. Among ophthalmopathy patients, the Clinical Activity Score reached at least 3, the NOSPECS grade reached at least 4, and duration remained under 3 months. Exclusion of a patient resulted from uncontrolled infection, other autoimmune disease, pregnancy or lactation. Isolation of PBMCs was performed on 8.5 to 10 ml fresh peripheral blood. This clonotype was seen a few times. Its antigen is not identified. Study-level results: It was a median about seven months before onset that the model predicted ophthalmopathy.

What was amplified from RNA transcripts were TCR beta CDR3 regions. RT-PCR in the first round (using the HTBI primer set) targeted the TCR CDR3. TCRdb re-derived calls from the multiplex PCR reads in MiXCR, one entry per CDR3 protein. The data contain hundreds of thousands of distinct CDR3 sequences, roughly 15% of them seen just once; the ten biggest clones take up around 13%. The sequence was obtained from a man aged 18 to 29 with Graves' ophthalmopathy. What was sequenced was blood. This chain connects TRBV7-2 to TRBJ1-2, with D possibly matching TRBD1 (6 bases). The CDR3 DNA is TGTGCCAGCAGCGAACCGACAGGAGACCTCTATGGCTACACCTTC. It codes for CASSEPTGDLYGYTF.